This T cell receptor (beta chain) originates from a study of response to subunit inactivated influenza vaccine. The table lists this clonotype with a few counts. V gave up 6 bases and J gave up 0 bases, with 17 bases separating them. Germline CDR1 MNHEY, CDR2 SVGEGT. This CDR3 is built from 16 residues. In TCRdb, the RT-PCR reads were re-called with MiXCR into one record per CDR3 protein. Found here are 550,000 to 650,000 distinct CDR3 sequences, about 10% of them singletons; the top ten hold 10%. The receptor comes from a middle-aged man who received an inactivated influenza vaccine. The material was PBMCs from blood, obtained on the day of vaccination. The rearrangement joins TRBV6-2 or TRBV6-3 to TRBJ1-1; D is unresolved. CDR3: CASSSDGVGVNTEAFF. The CDR3, as DNA: TGTGCCAGCAGCTCCGACGGCGTCGGGGTGAACACTGAAGCTTTCTTT.